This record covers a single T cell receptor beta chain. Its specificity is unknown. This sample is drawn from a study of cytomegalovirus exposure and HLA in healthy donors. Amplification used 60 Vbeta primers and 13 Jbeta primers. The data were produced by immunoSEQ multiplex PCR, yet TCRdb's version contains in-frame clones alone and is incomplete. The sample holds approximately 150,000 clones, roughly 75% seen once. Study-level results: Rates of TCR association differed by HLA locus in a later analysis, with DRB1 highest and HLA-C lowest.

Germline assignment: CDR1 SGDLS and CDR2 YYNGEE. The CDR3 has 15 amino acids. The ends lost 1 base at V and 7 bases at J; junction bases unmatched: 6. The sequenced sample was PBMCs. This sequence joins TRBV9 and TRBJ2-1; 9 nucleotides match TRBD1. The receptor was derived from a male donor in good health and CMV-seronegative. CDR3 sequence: CASSVWDREENEQFF. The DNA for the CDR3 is TGTGCCAGCAGCGTATGGGACAGGGAAGAAAATGAGCAGTTCTTC.